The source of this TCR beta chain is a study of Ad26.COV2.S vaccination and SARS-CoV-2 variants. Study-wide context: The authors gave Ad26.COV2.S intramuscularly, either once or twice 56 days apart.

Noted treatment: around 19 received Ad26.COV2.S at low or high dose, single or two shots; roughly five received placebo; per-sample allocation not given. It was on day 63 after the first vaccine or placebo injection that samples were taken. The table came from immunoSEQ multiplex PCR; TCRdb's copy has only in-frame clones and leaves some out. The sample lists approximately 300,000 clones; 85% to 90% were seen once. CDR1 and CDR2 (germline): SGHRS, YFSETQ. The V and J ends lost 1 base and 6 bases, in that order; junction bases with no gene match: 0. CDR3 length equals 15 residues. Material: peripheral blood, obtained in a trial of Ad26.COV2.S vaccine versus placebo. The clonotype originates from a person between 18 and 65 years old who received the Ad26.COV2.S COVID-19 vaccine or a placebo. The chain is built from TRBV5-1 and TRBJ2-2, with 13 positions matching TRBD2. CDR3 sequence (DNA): TGCGCCAGCAGCTTGACTAGCGGGAGGGCCGGGGAGCTGTTTTTT. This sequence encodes CASSLTSGRAGELFF. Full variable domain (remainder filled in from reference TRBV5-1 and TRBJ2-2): KAGVTQTPRYLIKTRGQQVTLSCSPISGHRSVSWYQQTPGQGLQFLFEYFSETQRNKGNFPGRFSGRQFSNSRSEMNVSTLELGDSALYLCASSLTSGRAGELFFGEGSRLTVL.